This T cell receptor beta chain was sequenced in a study of vaccination and CD4 T cells after COVID-19 (dated by TCRdb to between 2021 and 2024). Looking at the study overall: Six males and four females were included in the convalescent cohort, with two Hispanic individuals, seven Caucasians, two Asians and one multiracial person represented. In 10 COVID-19 convalescent patients and 4 infection-naive healthy vaccine recipients, researchers compared the spike-specific CD4+ TCR repertoire from before mRNA vaccination with the repertoire from after. For stimulating the cultures, overlapping spike peptide pools were used, derived from SARS-CoV-2 as well as from the common cold coronaviruses HCoV-NL63, HCoV-OC43 and HCoV-229E. As controls, cultures received a CEFX viral epitope pool (the positive control), an HIV-1 Nef peptide pool (the negative control), or no peptide at all. Post-COVID blood samples from convalescent patients were collected a median of approximately 93 days after diagnosis, with a range of 35 to 161 days. Participants received two doses of either the Pfizer-BioNTech BNT162b2 vaccine (n=8) or the Moderna mRNA-1273 vaccine (n=2). Memory CD4+ T cell crossreactivity between SARS-CoV-2 and common cold coronavirus spike proteins was assessed at the TCR clonotype level in an earlier paper using these donors. Post-vaccine blood samples were taken a median of approximately 76 days after the second vaccine dose, with a range of 14 to 241 days. Results and caveats for the whole study, not just this receptor: Of the vaccine-specific clones in convalescent patients, 304 of 307, or nearly all, reacted only to SARS-CoV-2 spike and did not cross-react with common cold coronaviruses. The median number of SARS-CoV-2-reactive clonotypes rose from around 20 after infection to 30 to 45 after vaccination, but the change was not significant. The number of convalescent patients in the study was relatively small, and the study did not examine early timepoints following natural infection. In convalescent patients, a median around 90% of post-vaccine SARS-CoV-2-reactive clones were detected only after vaccination, and vaccine-specific priming was suggested by this finding.

With respect to this clonotype: Its antigen remains undetermined. Base qualities are not recorded, but no much larger clone differs from it by a single base.

The library was built by means of PCR. At the Johns Hopkins FTIC core, DNA from the cultured CD4+ T cells underwent TCR sequencing with the Oncomine TCR Beta short-read assay. Genomic DNA was extracted from the cultured CD4+ T cells with the QIAamp micro DNA kit. Oncomine TCR Beta libraries from cultured CD4+ T cells were pooled using unique dual indexes and sequenced on an Illumina iSeq 100. In the authors' own workflow: Non-productive sequences were filtered out, and CDR3s that did not start with C, did not end with F or W, or were shorter than 7 amino acids were discarded. The MANAFEST web application was used to identify antigen-specific clonotypes by comparing peptide-stimulated wells against reference wells and other culture wells. An FDR below 0.05, an odds ratio above 5, and a productive frequency above 0.1% in at least two of three replicate wells were required for clones to be considered positive. Clonotypes that were significantly expanded in both SARS-CoV-2 spike wells and at least one common cold coronavirus spike condition were defined as cross-reactive. Using R version 3.6.1, CDR3 homology was evaluated through Levenshtein distances (stringdist) along with unrooted phylogenetic trees (ape). The public reads were reprocessed in TCRdb via fastp at Q25 and MiXCR, keeping in-frame beta chains. Rows with a matching CDR3 protein are joined into one entry that keeps the most common DNA and genes. The V and J calls come from TCRdb's annotation, not from the publication. The sample has 2,000 to 3,000 distinct CDR3 sequences on record, roughly 36% of them singletons. The top ten hold around 79% of the sample.

Reading the germline V gene gives CDR1 SGHTA and CDR2 FQGTGA. The CDR3 contains 17 residues, cysteine and phenylalanine counted. The kept DNA is CDR3 alone, 51 bases in frame from the first base. Trimmed from V: 3 bases; trimmed from J: 0 bases; junction bases lacking a gene match: 8. The treatment or condition label, read with the paper, signifies: approximately 9-day PBMC culture with coronavirus spike peptide pools or control peptides (ViraFEST assay). CD4+ T cells from unexposed donors were collected before the COVID-19 pandemic (2011-2018). The study used the ViraFEST assay, which expanded antigen-specific T cells with peptide pools and then identified expanded clonotypes by TCR sequencing. Approximately 2.1 million PBMCs per well were cultured in IMDM with 5% human AB serum and roughly 9.3 IU/ml IL-2, plus 10 ug/ml peptide pools. Half of the culture medium was replaced with fresh IL-2-containing medium on days 3 and 7. Once the cells had been in culture for around nine days, the EasySep CD4+ T cell isolation kit was used to isolate CD4+ T cells by negative selection. As cell number allowed, CD4+ T cells from unexposed donors were tested for reactivity to SARS-CoV-2 S and N and to four common cold coronavirus spike pools. Ficoll-Paque Plus gradient centrifugation was used to isolate PBMCs from whole blood, and the isolated PBMCs were then either used fresh or cryopreserved at -140C. In general, triplicate wells were set up for every culture condition. Leukapheresis product for the unexposed donors was bought commercially.

The source material was CD4+ T cells from blood, cultured in vitro. The TCR sequence derives from a human donor in good health. The V and J segments used are TRBV7-3 and TRBJ2-3; 8 bases in the junction line up with TRBD2. The nucleotides are TGTGCCAGCAGCTTTCAGCTAGCGGGCGTTAGCACAGATACGCAGTATTTT. This sequence encodes CASSFQLAGVSTDTQYF. The full variable domain, with segments outside the CDR3 supplied by the reference TRBV7-3 and TRBJ2-3 proteins, appears as GAGVSQTPSNKVTEKGKYVELRCDPISGHTALYWYRQSLGQGPEFLIYFQGTGAADDSGLPNDRFFAVRPEGSVSTLKIQRTERGDSAVYLCASSFQLAGVSTDTQYFGPGTRLTVL.